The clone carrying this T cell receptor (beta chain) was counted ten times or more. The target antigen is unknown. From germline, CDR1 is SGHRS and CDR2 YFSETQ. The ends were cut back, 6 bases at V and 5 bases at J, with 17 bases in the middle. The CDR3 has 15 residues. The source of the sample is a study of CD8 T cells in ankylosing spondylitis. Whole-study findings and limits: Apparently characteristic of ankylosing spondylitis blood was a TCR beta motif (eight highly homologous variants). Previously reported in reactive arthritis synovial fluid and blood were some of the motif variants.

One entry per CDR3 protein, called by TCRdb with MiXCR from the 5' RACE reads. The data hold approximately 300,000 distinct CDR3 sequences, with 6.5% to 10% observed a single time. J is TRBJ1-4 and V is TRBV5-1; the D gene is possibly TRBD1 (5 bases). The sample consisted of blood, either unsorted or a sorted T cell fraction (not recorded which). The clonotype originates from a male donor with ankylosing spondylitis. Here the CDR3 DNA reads TGCGCCAGCACCCGTGTAGGGACGGGAAATGAAAAACTGTTTTTT. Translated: CASTRVGTGNEKLFF.